The 23 T cell receptor beta chains presented below share a single source sample, sequenced in a study of response to subunit inactivated influenza vaccine. TCRdb re-called the RT-PCR reads with MiXCR, one entry per CDR3 protein. The data show some 500,000 distinct CDR3 sequences, with 10% to 15% seen just once and roughly 14% held by the top ten. The specimen was PBMCs from blood, collected 35 to 45 days after vaccination. These receptors originate from a man aged 50 to 59 who received an inactivated influenza vaccine.

This clonotype occurred a few times. V usage is TRBV6-2 or TRBV6-3 and J usage is TRBJ1-1; 9 nucleotides align to TRBD1. CDR1 and CDR2 from the germline V gene are MNHEY and SVGEGT. This CDR3 region has 14 residues. V lost 6 bases and J lost 5; bases outside the gene matches: 7. This CDR3 is CASRPTGGETEAFF. The CDR3 DNA is TGTGCCAGCAGGCCGACAGGGGGTGAAACTGAAGCTTTCTTT.

This clonotype has just a few counts. The rearrangement links TRBV12-3 or TRBV12-4 to TRBJ2-7, with D perhaps given as TRBD1 or TRBD2 (5 bases each). Between the trimmed V and J ends, which lost 6 bases and 6 bases, there was a span of 15 bases. This CDR3 is built from 13 residues. The CDR3 nucleotides read TGTGCCAGCAGGAGGGACGCGTTTCCCGAGCAGTACTTC. The encoded protein is CASRRDAFPEQYF.

This clonotype was detected a few times. One end of the junction fails to match germline, which may point to a read error. The rearrangement links TRBV7-7 to TRBJ2-1; 7 nucleotides agree with TRBD1. The germline gives CDR1 SSHAT, CDR2 FNYEAQ (reference sequence). The length of the CDR3 is 15 residues. CDR3 region: CASSLDGQDYNEQFF. CDR3 coding DNA: TGTGCTAGCAGCTTAGATGGACAGGACTACAATGAGCAGTTCTTC.

This sequence joins TRBV15 and TRBJ2-7; D is undetermined. Germline V lookup: CDR1 LNHNV, CDR2 YYDKDF (reference sequence). V was trimmed by 5 bases and J by 1 base, leaving 18 bases between them. This CDR3 is built from 16 residues. The CDR3: CATSRGQRFSSYEQYF. Here the CDR3 DNA reads TGTGCCACCAGCCGTGGTCAGAGATTCTCTTCCTACGAGCAGTACTTC.

This clonotype appeared a few times. This chain joins TRBV12-3 or TRBV12-4 and TRBJ2-1, with D possibly being TRBD1 or TRBD2 (5 bases each). The CDR3 sequence is 12 residues long. Trimming left V 7 bases short and J 9 bases short, with 13 bases between. CDR3 DNA: TGTGCCAGCAAGGGGAGTGGGGTTGAGCAGTTCTTC. Translated: CASKGSGVEQFF.

This clonotype was picked up many times. The chain couples TRBV20-1 to TRBJ1-1; D is unresolved. Germline-derived CDR1 and CDR2 are DFQATT and SNEGSKA (reference sequence). V shed 0 bases and J shed 4 bases, with 9 bases lying between them. The CDR3 consists of 13 residues. The CDR3 reads CSAREFGFTEAFF. CDR3 in DNA: TGCAGTGCTAGAGAATTTGGGTTCACTGAAGCTTTCTTT.

The chain is built from TRBV19 and TRBJ1-1; D uncertain. V lost 9 bases, J lost 0 bases, and 17 bases lay in between. CDR1 LNHDA and CDR2 SQIVND come from the germline V gene (reference sequence). This CDR3 has 15 amino acids. The CDR3 is CASNYRPGMNTEAFF. CDR3 DNA sequence: TGTGCCAGCAACTATCGCCCAGGCATGAACACTGAAGCTTTCTTT.

This clonotype has ten or more counts. The rearrangement joins TRBV29-1 to TRBJ1-2, with D unresolved. The germline CDR1 and CDR2 sequences are SQVTM and ANQGSEA. V was pared by 2 bases and J by 6 bases, with 16 bases between. The CDR3 runs to 14 residues. The CDR3 reads CSVEPWAAGNGYTF. The CDR3 nucleotides read TGCAGCGTTGAACCGTGGGCAGCGGGGAATGGCTACACCTTC. The full variable domain, rest sourced from reference TRBV29-1 and TRBJ1-2, is SAVISQKPSRDICQRGTSLTIQCQVDSQVTMMFWYRQQPGQSLTLIATANQGSEATYESGFVIDKFPISRPNLTFSTLTVSNMSPEDSSIYLCSVEPWAAGNGYTFGSGTRLTVV.

The gene calls are TRBV7-9 and TRBJ2-2; either TRBD1 or TRBD2 may supply D (5 bases each). Trimming stripped 5 bases from V and 2 bases from J, with 12 bases between. Germline V gene lookup returns CDR1 SEHNR and CDR2 FQNEAQ (reference sequence). CDR3 size: 15 residues. CDR3 amino acids: CASSRGPPNTGELFF. The CDR3 DNA is TGTGCCAGCAGCCGGGGACCGCCCAACACCGGGGAGCTGTTTTTT.

V usage is TRBV6-2 or TRBV6-3 and J usage is TRBJ2-7, with 8 bases that match TRBD2. There are 16 residues in the CDR3. Trimming took 1 base from V and 0 from J; bases not matched to a gene: 5. From germline, CDR1 is MNHEY and CDR2 SVGEGT. The CDR3 DNA reads as TGTGCCAGCAGTTACTTTTGGCGGGAGGCCTCCTACGAGCAGTACTTC. This gives the protein CASSYFWREASYEQYF.

This clonotype was seen a few times. The V gene is TRBV20-1, the J gene TRBJ1-2; D unclear. The CDR3 runs to 11 residues. Germline V gene data show CDR1 as DFQATT and CDR2 as SNEGSKA (reference sequence). V shed 3 bases and J shed 5 bases, with 7 bases lying between them. CDR3 residues: CSARRDYGYTF. In nucleotides, the CDR3 is TGCAGTGCTAGGAGGGATTATGGCTACACCTTC.

The table lists this clonotype with a count of one. This chain connects TRBV5-1 to TRBJ2-1; 11 nucleotides match TRBD2. The CDR3 totals 16 residues. With 4 bases clipped from V and 1 base from J, the junction kept 4 bases outside the gene matches. From germline, CDR1 is SGHRS and CDR2 YFSETQ. CDR3 region: CASSIRTSGSYNEQFF. The CDR3 nucleotides read TGCGCCAGCAGCATCCGGACTAGCGGGTCCTACAATGAGCAGTTCTTC.

This clonotype was recorded many times. The V gene is TRBV4-1, the J gene TRBJ2-1; 10 nucleotides align to TRBD1. The germline CDR1 and CDR2 sequences are MGHRA and YSYEKL. This CDR3 has 16 amino acids. Unmatched junction bases numbered 7, after V lost 4 bases and J lost 4 bases. The CDR3 coding sequence is TGCGCCAGCAGCCCTGAAGCGGGACAGGGGTACAATGAGCAGTTCTTC. This translates into CASSPEAGQGYNEQFF.

The chain couples TRBV3-1 to TRBJ1-4; TRBD1 is a possible D gene (5 bases). Per germline, CDR1 LGHDT and CDR2 YNNKEL (reference sequence). The CDR3 totals 12 residues. The V end lost 3 bases, the J end lost 8 bases, and 7 bases lay between the germline ends. CDR3 loop: CASSQGREKLFF. The CDR3 DNA follows: TGTGCCAGCAGCCAGGGGCGAGAAAAACTGTTTTTT.

This clonotype was seen only a few times. The chain joins TRBV7-9 to TRBJ2-1, with D unresolved. The CDR3 is made up of 12 amino acids. V lost 5 bases, J lost 4 bases, and 6 bases lay in between. Per germline, CDR1 SEHNR and CDR2 FQNEAQ (reference sequence). This chain's CDR3 is CASSIHYNEQFF. The DNA for the CDR3 is TGTGCCAGCAGCATCCATTACAATGAGCAGTTCTTC.

In its sample, this clonotype was seen a few times. V usage is TRBV12-3 or TRBV12-4 and J usage is TRBJ2-1, with 8 bases aligning to TRBD2. This CDR3 has 16 residues. V shed 5 bases, J shed 3 bases, and the junction held 9 bases outside the gene matches. CDR3 nucleotides: TGTGCCAGCAGTCCGCCGGGACTAGGGGGCTACAATGAGCAGTTCTTC. It yields the protein CASSPPGLGGYNEQFF.

The rearrangement uses TRBV2 and TRBJ2-7, with D hard to call. This CDR3 contains 14 residues. Germline loops: CDR1 SNHLY, CDR2 FYNNEI. V lost 6 bases and J lost 4, with 16 bases in between. The CDR3 region is CASRSLDGLYEQYF. The CDR3 DNA is TGTGCCAGCAGGTCCCTGGACGGTCTTTACGAGCAGTACTTC.

The sample holds many counts of this clonotype. The rearrangement uses TRBV5-1 and TRBJ2-3; 7 bases are a match to TRBD2. CDR3 size: 14 residues. Per the germline V gene, CDR1 is SGHRS and CDR2 is YFSETQ. V lost 2 bases and J lost 3; bases outside the gene matches: 3. The CDR3 nucleotides read TGCGCCAGCAGCTTTGCTAGCGGAACAGATACGCAGTATTTT. Residues: CASSFASGTDTQYF.

This clonotype appeared many times. The V gene is TRBV15, the J gene TRBJ2-1, with 14 nucleotides matching TRBD2. This CDR3 region has 19 residues. The germline V gene encodes CDR1 LNHNV and CDR2 YYDKDF (reference sequence). V trimming: 1 base; J trimming: 5 bases; junction bases outside the gene matches: 10. The CDR3 spells CATSRGGTSGSRGDNEQFF. Written as DNA, the CDR3 is TGTGCCACCAGCAGAGGGGGGACTAGCGGGAGTCGGGGTGACAATGAGCAGTTCTTC.

The chain employs TRBV20-1 and TRBJ2-2; TRBD1 matches 8 bases. CDR3 length: 16 amino acids. V dropped 5 bases and J dropped 4; count of bases not matched to a gene: 12. Germline V gene lookup returns CDR1 DFQATT and CDR2 SNEGSKA (reference sequence). The CDR3: CSAPIPDRALTGELFF. The DNA for the CDR3 is TGCAGTGCTCCGATCCCGGACAGGGCGCTCACCGGGGAGCTGTTTTTT.

This chain joins TRBV6-2 or TRBV6-3 and TRBJ2-7; 13 bases align to TRBD2. After removal of 6 bases from V and 0 bases from J, the junction contained 8 bases not matched to a gene. CDR1 and CDR2 from the germline V gene are MNHEY and SVGEGT. This CDR3 has 17 amino acids. This CDR3 reads CASRTGTSGTYSYEQYF. The DNA of the CDR3 is TGTGCCAGCAGAACCGGGACTAGCGGGACCTACTCCTACGAGCAGTACTTC.

The rearrangement joins TRBV5-5 to TRBJ2-5; D is undetermined. Germline-derived CDR1 and CDR2 are SGHKS and YYEKEE (reference sequence). V was shortened by 1 base and J by 2 bases, with 15 bases between the two germline ends. The CDR3 extends over 16 amino acids. CDR3 DNA sequence: TGTGCCAGCAGCTTGTTCTTAACAGTCGGGCAAGAGACCCAGTACTTC. Amino acid sequence: CASSLFLTVGQETQYF.

This clonotype appeared a few times. The V gene is TRBV7-3, the J gene TRBJ2-7; no firm D call. Trimming left V 6 bases short and J 2 bases short, with 14 bases between. Germline loops: CDR1 SGHTA, CDR2 FQGTGA. The CDR3 is 14 residues long. The CDR3: CASRKPSAPYEQYF. The CDR3 DNA reads as TGTGCCAGCAGAAAACCCTCTGCGCCCTACGAGCAGTACTTC.